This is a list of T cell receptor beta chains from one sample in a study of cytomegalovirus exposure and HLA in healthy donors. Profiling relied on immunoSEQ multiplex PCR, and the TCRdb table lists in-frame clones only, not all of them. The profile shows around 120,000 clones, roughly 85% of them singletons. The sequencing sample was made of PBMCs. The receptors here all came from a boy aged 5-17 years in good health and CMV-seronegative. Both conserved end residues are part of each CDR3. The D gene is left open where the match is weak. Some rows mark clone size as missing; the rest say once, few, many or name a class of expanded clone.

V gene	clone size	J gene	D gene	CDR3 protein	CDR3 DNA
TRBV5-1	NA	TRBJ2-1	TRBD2	CASSLGGSNYNEQFF	TGCGCCAGCAGCTTGGGCGGGAGTAATTACAATGAGCAGTTCTTC
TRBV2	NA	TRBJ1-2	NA	CASSKGGDGYTF	TGTGCCAGCAGTAAGGGGGGGGATGGCTACACCTTC
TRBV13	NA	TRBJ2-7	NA	CASSLQGREQYF	TGTGCCAGCAGCTTACAGGGTCGAGAGCAGTACTTC
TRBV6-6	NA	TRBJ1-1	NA	CASSLTGNTEAFF	TGTGCCAGCAGTTTGACGGGGAACACTGAAGCTTTCTTT
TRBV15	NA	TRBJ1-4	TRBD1	CATSRLLGQGGGEKLFF	TGTGCCACCAGCAGACTACTAGGACAGGGGGGTGGGGAAAAACTGTTTTTT
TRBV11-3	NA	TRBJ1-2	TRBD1	CASSSRTGGNYGYTF	TGTGCCAGCAGCTCCCGGACAGGGGGAAACTATGGCTACACCTTC
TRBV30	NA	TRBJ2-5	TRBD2	CAGGPRETQYF	TGTGCGGGAGGGCCCAGGGAGACCCAGTACTTC
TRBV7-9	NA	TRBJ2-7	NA	CASRDNSYEQYF	TGTGCCAGCCGGGACAACTCCTACGAGCAGTACTTC
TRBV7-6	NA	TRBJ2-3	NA	CASSPDLYTDTQYF	TGTGCCAGCAGCCCTGACTTATACACAGATACGCAGTATTTT
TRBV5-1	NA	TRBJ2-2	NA	CASSLLTGEGTGELFF	TGCGCCAGCAGCCTACTGACAGGGGAGGGAACCGGGGAGCTGTTTTTT
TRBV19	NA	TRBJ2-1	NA	CASRLGIEQFF	TGTGCCAGTCGGCTAGGCATCGAGCAGTTCTTC
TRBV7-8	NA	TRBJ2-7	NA	CASTTHYTYEQYF	TGTGCCAGCACCACCCACTATACCTACGAGCAGTACTTC
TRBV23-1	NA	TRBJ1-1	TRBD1	CASSHRQGSRNTEAFF	TGCGCCAGCAGTCATCGACAGGGCAGCAGGAACACTGAAGCTTTCTTT
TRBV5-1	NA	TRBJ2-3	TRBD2	CASSLGLAGSTDTQYF	TGCGCCAGCAGCTTAGGACTAGCGGGGTCCACAGATACGCAGTATTTT
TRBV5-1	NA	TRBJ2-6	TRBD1	CASSWGQAISGANVLTF	TGCGCCAGCAGCTGGGGACAGGCGATCTCTGGGGCCAACGTCCTGACTTTC
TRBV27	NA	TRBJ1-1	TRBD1	CASSLWGQGHTEAFF	TGTGCCAGCAGTTTATGGGGACAGGGCCACACTGAAGCTTTCTTT
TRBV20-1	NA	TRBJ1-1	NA	CSVVHTEAFF	TGCAGTGTAGTGCACACTGAAGCTTTCTTT
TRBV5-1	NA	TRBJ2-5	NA	CASSLSARQETQYF	TGCGCCAGCAGCTTGTCGGCTAGACAGGAGACCCAGTACTTC
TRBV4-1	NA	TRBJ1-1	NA	CASSEQGGNTEAFF	TGCGCCAGCAGCGAGCAAGGGGGGAACACTGAAGCTTTCTTT
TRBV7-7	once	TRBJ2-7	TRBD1	CASSFRDRGLGYEQYF	TGTGCCAGCAGCTTCCGGGACAGGGGGCTCGGGTACGAGCAGTACTTC
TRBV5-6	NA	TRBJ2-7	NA	CASSSAQDSYEQYF	TGTGCCAGCAGCTCCGCGCAAGACTCCTACGAGCAGTACTTC
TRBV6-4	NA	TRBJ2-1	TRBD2	CASSDLAGVEQFF	TGTGCCAGCAGTGACCTAGCGGGAGTTGAGCAGTTCTTC
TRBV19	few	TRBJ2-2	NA	CASSIRRDTGELFF	TGTGCCAGTAGTATACGGAGAGACACCGGGGAGCTGTTTTTT
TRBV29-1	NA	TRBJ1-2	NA	CSVGWVEDGYTF	TGCAGCGTCGGGTGGGTAGAGGATGGCTACACCTTC
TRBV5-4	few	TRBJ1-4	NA	CASSETGKGLGEKLFF	TGTGCCAGCAGCGAAACAGGGAAAGGGCTTGGTGAAAAACTGTTTTTT
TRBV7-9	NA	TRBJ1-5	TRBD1	CASSSGQGADSNQPQHF	TGTGCCAGCAGCTCCGGACAGGGGGCCGATAGCAATCAGCCCCAGCATTTT
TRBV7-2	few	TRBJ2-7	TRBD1	CASSLDRISEQYF	TGTGCCAGCAGCTTGGACAGGATAAGCGAGCAGTACTTC
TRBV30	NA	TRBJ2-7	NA	CAWNLGGAPYEQYF	TGTGCCTGGAATCTAGGGGGGGCCCCCTACGAGCAGTACTTC
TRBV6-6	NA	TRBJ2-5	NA	CASSYTRETQYF	TGTGCCAGCAGTTACACTAGGGAGACCCAGTACTTC
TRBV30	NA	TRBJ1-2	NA	CAWSVSSYGYTF	TGTGCCTGGAGTGTGAGTAGCTATGGCTACACCTTC
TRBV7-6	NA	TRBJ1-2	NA	CASSLAVEGSEGYTF	TGTGCCAGCAGCTTAGCGGTGGAGGGCTCGGAGGGCTACACCTTC
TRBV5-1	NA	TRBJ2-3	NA	CASSREGGGTDTQYF	TGCGCCAGCAGCCGGGAAGGAGGGGGCACAGATACGCAGTATTTT
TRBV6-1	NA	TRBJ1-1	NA	CASRISGSGTEAFF	TGTGCCAGCAGGATCTCAGGGTCGGGCACTGAAGCTTTCTTT
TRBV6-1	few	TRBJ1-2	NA	CASSPREYGYTF	TGTGCCAGCAGTCCTAGAGAATATGGCTACACCTTC
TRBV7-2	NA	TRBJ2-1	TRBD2	CASSFYGLAGVNNEQFF	TGTGCCAGCAGCTTCTATGGACTAGCGGGAGTGAACAATGAGCAGTTCTTC
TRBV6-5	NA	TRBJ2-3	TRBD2	CASSYSTSEDTQYF	TGTGCCAGCAGTTACTCGACTAGCGAAGATACGCAGTATTTT
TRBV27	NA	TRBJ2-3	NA	CASSGGRDDTQYF	TGTGCCAGCAGTGGTGGGCGCGATGATACGCAGTATTTT
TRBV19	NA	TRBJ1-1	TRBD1	CASSRPDRANTEAFF	TGTGCCAGTAGTAGACCTGACAGGGCGAACACTGAAGCTTTCTTT
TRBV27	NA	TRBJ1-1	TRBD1	CATAGQGVEAFF	TGTGCCACCGCCGGACAGGGGGTCGAAGCTTTCTTT
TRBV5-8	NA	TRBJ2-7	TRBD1	CASSLPGQGDCGYF	TGTGCCAGCAGCTTACCGGGACAGGGGGATTGCGGGTACTTC
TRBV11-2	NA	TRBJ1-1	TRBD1	CASSLAGTGNTEAFF	TGTGCCAGCAGCTTAGCCGGGACAGGGAACACTGAAGCTTTCTTT